These 20 T cell receptor beta chains were sequenced from one sample in a study of blood T cells in healthy people across ages. PCR was performed a second time for roughly 7 to 11 cycles using a sample-barcoded 5' primer and a J-beta primer mix. TCRdb used MiXCR to reprocess the 5' RACE reads, holding one entry per CDR3 protein. The sample gives hundreds of thousands of distinct CDR3 sequences, about 32% of which show up once; 15% to 19% is in the top ten. The source material was blood. The receptors come from an elderly woman in good health.

This clonotype came up many times. The CDR3: CAISRDTRYSKNIQYF. The CDR3 DNA sequence: TGTGCCATCAGTCGGGACACCCGTTATTCCAAAAACATTCAGTACTTC. The chain couples TRBV10-3 to TRBJ2-4; tentative D call: TRBD1 (6 bases). The CDR3 sequence is 16 residues long. Germline V gene sequence: CDR1 ENHRY, CDR2 SYGVKD. Trimming removed 5 bases at V and 2 bases at J, with 16 bases between.

Details on this clonotype: A much larger clone lies a single base off, so this may be a read error. This rearrangement joins TRBV7-2 to TRBJ1-6; 8 bases map to TRBD1. The CDR3 runs 15 residues. After removal of 5 bases from V and 10 bases from J, the junction contained 10 bases not matched to a gene. Germline V gene sequence: CDR1 SGHTA, CDR2 FQGNSA. CDR3 region: CTSSPDGQGGSPLHF. The CDR3 DNA is TGTACCAGCAGCCCAGACGGACAGGGAGGGTCACCCCTCCACTTT.

This clonotype showed up just a few times. This chain connects TRBV3-1 to TRBJ2-6; D might be TRBD1 or TRBD2, each matching 5 bases. The germline V gene has CDR1 LGHDT and CDR2 YNNKEL (reference sequence). The CDR3 has 19 amino acids. With 0 bases removed from V and 0 bases from J, the gap between germline ends came to 15 bases. CDR3 bases: TGTGCCAGCAGCCAAGATCTGGGACGGAAAAGCTCTGGGGCCAACGTCCTGACTTTC. Amino acids: CASSQDLGRKSSGANVLTF.

Many counts were recorded for this clonotype. J is TRBJ2-2 and V is TRBV4-3; 9 bases fit TRBD1. This CDR3 is built from 15 residues. CDR1 and CDR2 (germline): LGHNA, YSLEER. With 4 bases clipped from V and 5 bases from J, the junction kept 5 bases outside the gene matches. CDR3 in amino acids: CASSPVTGGTGELFF. The CDR3 DNA sequence: TGCGCCAGCAGCCCCGTGACAGGGGGGACCGGGGAGCTGTTTTTT.

Here the CDR3 reads CASSQVRTAADEQFF. Written as DNA, the CDR3 is TGCGCCAGCAGCCAAGTAAGAACCGCGGCCGATGAGCAGTTCTTC. The chain links TRBV4-1 to TRBJ2-1; D call uncertain. The CDR3 runs to 15 residues. V lost 1 base to trimming and J lost 8 bases, with 15 bases between them. Germline V gene sequence: CDR1 MGHRA, CDR2 YSYEKL.

This clonotype was seen repeatedly, ten times or more. Here the CDR3 reads CAIRGTGSTDTQYF. DNA of the CDR3: TGTGCCATCAGGGGTACAGGGTCCACAGATACGCAGTATTTT. V usage is TRBV10-3 and J usage is TRBJ2-3; possibly TRBD1 for D (6 bases). The CDR3 runs to 14 residues. Per the germline V gene, CDR1 is ENHRY and CDR2 is SYGVKD. Deletions cut 6 bases from V and 2 bases from J, with 12 bases between.

On this clonotype itself: A read error may be the cause here, since a much bigger clone is one base away. The chain recombines TRBV12-3 or TRBV12-4 with TRBJ2-7, with 9 positions matching TRBD1. The junction had 7 bases not matched to a gene; V was cut back by 6 bases and J by 4 bases. The CDR3 spans 14 residues. CDR3 loop: CASRYRGPRYEQYF. CDR3 DNA: TGTGCCAGCAGGTACAGGGGGCCCCGATACGAGCAGTACTTC.

The table lists this clonotype with a few counts. The V and J genes are TRBV20-1 and TRBJ2-2; the D is unclear. CDR1 and CDR2 (germline): DFQATT, SNEGSKA (reference sequence). Trimming cost V 5 bases and J 6 bases, with 16 bases left between them. The CDR3 runs to 14 residues. This CDR3 reads CSAGYNRQAGELFF. CDR3 DNA sequence: TGCAGTGCTGGGTATAATAGGCAGGCCGGGGAGCTGTTTTTT.

Only a few counts were recorded for this clonotype. The chain has TRBV9 and TRBJ1-2, with unresolved D. Germline CDR1 reads SGDLS; CDR2 reads YYNGEE. Trimming removed 7 bases from V and 8 bases from J, with 18 bases in between. This CDR3 region has 13 residues. CDR3 sequence reads: CASSFRGQEGYTF. The CDR3 bases are TGTGCCAGCTCGTTCCGCGGGCAGGAAGGCTACACCTTC.

This clonotype was picked up a small number of times. The CDR3 coding sequence is TGTGCCAGCAGGACAGACTTTATGAACACTGAAGCTTTCTTT. This encodes CASRTDFMNTEAFF. The chain combines TRBV6-5 with TRBJ1-1; tentatively, D is TRBD1 (5 bases). The CDR3 has 14 residues. Trimming left V 6 bases short and J 0 bases short, with 11 bases between. Germline loops: CDR1 MNHEY, CDR2 SVGAGI.

In its sample, this clonotype was seen many times. The chain carries TRBV21-1 and TRBJ2-4; the table's D gene call, TRBD1, was not cross checked with the DNA. TRBV21-1 is a known pseudogene. The CDR3 runs to 17 residues. The DNA for the CDR3 is TGTGCCAGCAGCAAAGCTAGACAGGGTGGAGACAAAAACATTCAGTACTTC. Translated: CASSKARQGGDKNIQYF.

A word on this clonotype: Given a much more abundant clone one base away, this may be a read error. The rearrangement joins TRBV9 to TRBJ2-1; D gene ambiguous. Germline V CDR1 and CDR2: SGDLS, YYNGEE. The CDR3 loop spans 15 amino acids. CDR3 sequence (DNA): TGTGTCAGCAGCGTAGAGCCCAACTCCTACAATGAGCAGTTCTTC. Its protein product is CVSSVEPNSYNEQFF.

This chain uses TRBV9 with TRBJ2-2; D not certain. Per the germline V gene, CDR1 is SGDLS and CDR2 is YYNGEE. CDR3 length: 16 residues. Trimming left V 0 bases short and J 5 bases short, with 14 bases between. The CDR3 reads CASSVVGSPSTGELFF. DNA for the CDR3: TGTGCCAGCAGCGTAGTGGGCAGTCCTTCTACCGGGGAGCTGTTTTTT.

This clonotype appeared once. This may be a read error, as it is one base from a much larger clone. This rearrangement joins TRBV5-1 to TRBJ1-1; D is undetermined. This CDR3 has 15 amino acids. Germline-derived CDR1 and CDR2 are SGHRS and YFSETQ. CDR3 sequence reads: CASGLTESLNTEAFF. In DNA form, the CDR3 reads TGCGCCAGCGGCTTGACGGAAAGCCTGAACACTGAAGCTTTCTTT.

On this clonotype itself: This may be a read error, as it is one base from a much larger clone. J is TRBJ1-6 and V is TRBV29-1; no definite D call. CDR3 size: 13 residues. Germline V gene lookup returns CDR1 SQVTM and CDR2 ANQGSEA. CDR3 amino acids: CSVGSTYNSPPHF. The CDR3 coding sequence is TGCAGCGTTGGGAGTACCTATAATTCACCCCCCCACTTT.

In DNA form, the CDR3 reads TGTGCCAGCAGCCGGACTAGCGGGGGATTCTGCAATGAGCAGTACTTC. Its protein is CASSRTSGGFCNEQYF. V usage is TRBV27 and J usage is TRBJ2-7; TRBD2 matches at 13 bases. This CDR3 spans 16 amino acids. The V segment lost 6 bases and the J segment 7 bases; nucleotides outside the gene matches: 12. Per the germline V gene, CDR1 is MNHEY and CDR2 is SMNVEV (reference sequence).

Worth noting for this clonotype: A much larger clonotype is one base distant, so this may be a read error. The chain employs TRBV6-1 and TRBJ2-1, with D possibly matching TRBD2 (6 bases). TRBJ2-7 explains the end of the DNA better; the J call may be wrong. Germline V gene data show CDR1 as MNHNS and CDR2 as SASEGT. The CDR3 runs 18 residues. The CDR3 reads CASSPLLRGGLSYNEQYF. The CDR3 DNA reads TGTGCCAGCAGTCCATTATTAAGGGGAGGCCTATCTTACAATGAGCAGTACTTC.

V usage is TRBV7-2 and J usage is TRBJ2-7; TRBD1 or TRBD2 may be the D gene (5 bases each). The CDR3 runs 14 residues. Trimming cost V 6 bases and J 2 bases, with 14 bases left between them. Germline CDR1 is SGHTA and CDR2 is FQGNSA. The DNA for the CDR3 is TGTGCCAGCAGTTTATCAGTGGGGGCCTACGAGCAGTACTTC. It translates to CASSLSVGAYEQYF.

As concerns this clonotype: A read error may explain this, as a much larger clone is one base away. The V and J genes are TRBV6-1 and TRBJ1-5; 7 nucleotides align to TRBD1. Trimming took 7 bases from V and 3 from J; bases not matched to a gene: 6. The length of the CDR3 is 14 residues. Per germline, CDR1 MNHNS and CDR2 SASEGT. The CDR3 nucleotides are TGTGCCAGCAAGTGGGACAGCAACAATCAGCCCCAGCATTTT. It translates to CASKWDSNNQPQHF.

This clonotype was recorded at least ten times. The CDR3 DNA sequence: TGTGCCACCAGCGGCCCTGGGCGACAGCCCCAGCATTTT. It specifies CATSGPGRQPQHF. The rearrangement joins TRBV15 to TRBJ1-5; D remains unclear. Germline CDR1 LNHNV, CDR2 YYDKDF (reference sequence). Trimming took off 5 bases at V and 7 bases at J, with 12 bases between the two ends. This CDR3 contains 13 residues.